A few counts support the clone carrying this T cell receptor (beta chain). The antigen remains unidentified. The data are from a study of identical twins. Study outcomes and limitations: Memory repertoires showed no such pattern, whereas abundant cord blood beta clonotypes carried fewer insertions. Zero-insertion findings could be partly confounded by invariant cells (MAIT and iNKT cells). Excess sharing between twins was weaker in beta out-of-frame sequences.

TCRdb called the 5' RACE reads again in MiXCR, with one record for every CDR3 protein. Among some 270,000 distinct CDR3 sequences listed, about 8% were seen once. The CDR3 has 16 residues. Germline V gives CDR1 MGHRA, CDR2 YSYEKL. V was cut by 0 bases and J by 7 bases, with 13 bases left in between. These data also featured in a second study, about yellow fever vaccine responses in identical twins.

This chain connects TRBV4-1 to TRBJ1-6; the D gene is possibly TRBD1 (5 bases). The sequence came from a woman aged 18-30 years in good health. Sequenced sample: CD8+ T cells sorted from blood. DNA for the CDR3: TGCGCCAGCAGCCAAGACGGTTCAGGGAGAAATTCACCCCTCCACTTT. Translated, it gives CASSQDGSGRNSPLHF.